The rows below give T cell receptor beta chains drawn from one sample of a study of blood T cell repertoires in COVID-19. The repertoire was sequenced with immunoSEQ multiplex PCR; TCRdb's copy has only in-frame clones and lacks some. The repertoire holds some 270,000 clones, with around 90% as singletons. Sequencing input: PBMCs or T cells enriched from blood (not recorded which). The receptor set was obtained from a middle-aged man who had been exposed to COVID-19. Both conserved end residues are part of each CDR3. The D gene is left open where the match is weak. The size of a clone is reported for some rows only, either as once, few or many, or as a class for expanded clones.

d_gene	abundance	v_gene	j_gene	CDR3aa	CDR3nt
-	-	TRBV24-1	TRBJ2-3	CATSDWTQNTQYF	TGTGCCACCAGTGACTGGACTCAAAATACGCAGTATTTT
TRBD2	-	TRBV19	TRBJ2-7	CASSAGGSGNSYEQYF	TGTGCCAGTAGTGCCGGTGGTAGCGGGAACTCCTACGAGCAGTACTTC
TRBD1	-	TRBV19	TRBJ2-2	CASSRRGRTGELFF	TGTGCCAGTAGTCGCAGGGGGCGCACCGGGGAGCTGTTTTTT
TRBD2	-	TRBV13	TRBJ2-1	CASSLPTSGNNEQFF	TGTGCCAGCAGCTTACCTACTAGCGGAAACAATGAGCAGTTCTTC
-	once	TRBV18	TRBJ2-3	CASSPGQIDTDTQYF	TGTGCCAGCTCACCAGGACAGATCGACACAGATACGCAGTATTTT
TRBD1	-	TRBV19	TRBJ2-1	CASSIVTGGGNEQFF	TGTGCCAGTAGTATAGTAACAGGGGGAGGCAATGAGCAGTTCTTC
-	-	TRBV28	TRBJ1-4	CASRTSRAKLFF	TGTGCCAGCAGGACAAGTCGTGCAAAACTGTTTTTT
TRBD1	-	TRBV9	TRBJ2-1	CASSVGTGKSSYNEQFF	TGTGCCAGCAGCGTCGGGACAGGGAAAAGCTCCTACAATGAGCAGTTCTTC
TRBD2	-	TRBV14	TRBJ2-1	CASSQDTSGSYEQFF	TGTGCCAGCAGCCAAGATACTAGCGGGAGTTATGAGCAGTTCTTC
TRBD1	-	TRBV6-4	TRBJ1-2	CASSVTGAANYGYTF	TGTGCCAGCAGTGTGACAGGGGCGGCTAACTATGGCTACACCTTC
TRBD1	-	TRBV28	TRBJ1-2	CASSLMDRLGYGYTF	TGTGCCAGCAGTTTAATGGACAGGCTCGGCTATGGCTACACCTTC
-	-	TRBV28	TRBJ2-2	CASSLWQGAAGELFF	TGTGCCAGCAGTTTATGGCAGGGTGCTGCCGGGGAGCTGTTTTTT
TRBD1	-	TRBV30	TRBJ2-7	CARRGTGGDEQYF	TGTGCCCGACGGGGGACAGGGGGCGACGAGCAGTACTTC
-	-	TRBV18	TRBJ2-7	CASSPGQNNEQYF	TGTGCCAGCTCACCAGGACAGAACAACGAGCAGTACTTC
-	-	TRBV19	TRBJ1-1	CASSSLYEAFF	TGTGCCAGTAGTAGCCTCTACGAAGCTTTCTTT
TRBD2	-	TRBV28	TRBJ2-1	CASSLTSGKQFF	TGTGCCAGCAGTTTAACTAGCGGGAAGCAGTTCTTC
-	-	TRBV21-1	TRBJ2-2	CASSKDRGKGTGELFF	TGTGCCAGCAGCAAGGACAGGGGCAAGGGGACCGGGGAGCTGTTTTTT
TRBD1	-	TRBV27	TRBJ1-2	CASSLAGQGPYGYTF	TGTGCCAGCAGCCTTGCGGGACAGGGTCCCTATGGCTACACCTTC
-	-	TRBV2	TRBJ2-5	CASTTTLAKETQYF	TGTGCCAGCACCACGACTTTAGCTAAGGAGACCCAGTACTTC
-	once	TRBV21-1	TRBJ2-7	CASKPLVQGSYEQYF	TGTGCCAGCAAACCACTAGTACAGGGGTCCTACGAGCAGTACTTC
TRBD1	-	TRBV19	TRBJ1-1	CASSRTGWTEAFF	TGTGCCAGTAGTCGGACAGGGTGGACTGAAGCTTTCTTT
-	once	TRBV23-1	TRBJ1-1	CASSPQARNLNTEAFF	TGCGCCAGCAGTCCCCAGGCCAGAAATCTGAACACTGAAGCTTTCTTT
-	-	TRBV19	TRBJ2-3	CASSITGTTGTDTQYF	TGTGCCAGTAGTATCACAGGGACCACCGGCACAGATACGCAGTATTTT
TRBD1	once	TRBV7-2	TRBJ1-5	CASSLRTGVNQPQHF	TGTGCCAGCAGCTTAAGGACAGGGGTCAATCAGCCCCAGCATTTT
TRBD1	-	TRBV4-1	TRBJ2-7	CASSSRTGGLSYEQYF	TGCGCCAGCAGCTCTCGGACAGGGGGCTTGTCCTACGAGCAGTACTTC
-	-	TRBV6-5	TRBJ1-1	CASSYNVGGEAFF	TGTGCCAGCAGCTATAATGTCGGGGGAGAAGCTTTCTTT
TRBD1	-	TRBV3-1/TRBV3-2	TRBJ2-1	CASSLGTGHYNEQFF	TGTGCCAGCAGTCTTGGGACAGGACACTACAATGAGCAGTTCTTC
-	-	TRBV18	TRBJ2-1	CASSPQGTYNEQFF	TGTGCCAGCTCACCCCAGGGGACCTACAATGAGCAGTTCTTC
TRBD2	-	TRBV19	TRBJ2-7	CASSMTSGRFYEQYF	TGTGCCAGTAGTATGACTAGCGGGAGATTTTACGAGCAGTACTTC
-	-	TRBV18	TRBJ1-3	CASSKGAGNTIYF	TGTGCCAGCTCGAAGGGGGCTGGAAACACCATATATTTT
TRBD2	-	TRBV4-3	TRBJ2-5	CASSQSQGLAGQETQYF	TGCGCCAGCAGCCAGTCTCAGGGACTAGCGGGACAAGAGACCCAGTACTTC
TRBD2	-	TRBV28	TRBJ2-5	CASSSPAGGARETQYF	TGTGCCAGCAGTAGCCCCGCGGGGGGCGCTCGGGAGACCCAGTACTTC
-	once	TRBV4-1	TRBJ2-7	CASSHATGYEQYF	TGCGCCAGCAGCCACGCAACGGGTTACGAGCAGTACTTC
TRBD1	-	TRBV5-4	TRBJ2-5	CASSLTNRGETQYF	TGTGCCAGCAGCTTGACCAACAGGGGAGAGACCCAGTACTTC
TRBD2	once	TRBV7-2	TRBJ2-3	CASWEGHRDTQYF	TGTGCCTCGTGGGAGGGCCATAGAGATACGCAGTATTTT
TRBD1	-	TRBV28	TRBJ1-6	CASSPRQGDNSPLHF	TGTGCCAGCAGTCCACGACAGGGGGATAATTCACCCCTCCACTTT
TRBD1	-	TRBV30	TRBJ2-6	CAWKLRVRTGSSGANVLTF	TGTGCCTGGAAACTTCGCGTGAGGACAGGGAGCTCTGGGGCCAACGTCCTGACTTTC
TRBD2	-	TRBV3-1/TRBV3-2	TRBJ2-3	CASSQRAGGADTQYF	TGTGCCAGCAGCCAAAGAGCGGGAGGGGCAGATACGCAGTATTTT
TRBD1	-	TRBV3-1/TRBV3-2	TRBJ1-2	CASSQDEDRGHGYTF	TGTGCCAGCAGCCAAGATGAGGACAGGGGCCATGGCTACACCTTC
-	-	TRBV5-1	TRBJ1-4	CASSMGAYNEKLFF	TGCGCCAGCAGCATGGGGGCTTATAATGAAAAACTGTTTTTT
-	-	TRBV12-3/TRBV12-4	TRBJ1-5	CASSGQYNQPQHF	TGTGCCAGCAGTGGACAGTACAATCAGCCCCAGCATTTT
-	-	TRBV29-1	TRBJ1-2	CSVEMGGPLTF	TGCAGCGTTGAAATGGGGGGGCCCCTCACCTTC
-	-	TRBV7-3	TRBJ2-1	CASSPSRGHYNEQFF	TGTGCCAGCAGCCCCAGTCGGGGACACTACAATGAGCAGTTCTTC
-	-	TRBV11-2	TRBJ2-7	CASSFNRERSYEQYF	TGTGCCAGCAGCTTCAATCGGGAGCGATCCTACGAGCAGTACTTC
TRBD1	-	TRBV28	TRBJ2-7	CASSPPLGQGSYEQYF	TGTGCCAGCAGTCCCCCCCTGGGACAGGGCTCCTACGAGCAGTACTTC
-	-	TRBV27	TRBJ2-5	CASTPSPGSPETQYF	TGTGCCAGCACCCCCAGCCCGGGGAGCCCGGAGACCCAGTACTTC
TRBD1	-	TRBV12-5	TRBJ1-1	CASGSDRGAEAFF	TGTGCTAGTGGTTCAGACAGGGGAGCGGAAGCTTTCTTT
-	-	TRBV9	TRBJ2-3	CASSLAGGTDTQYF	TGTGCCAGCAGCCTCGCGGGTGGCACAGATACGCAGTATTTT
TRBD2	-	TRBV7-2	TRBJ2-5	CASSLFRTSGSQETQYF	TGTGCCAGCAGCTTATTCCGGACTAGCGGGAGCCAAGAGACCCAGTACTTC
TRBD2	-	TRBV28	TRBJ2-7	CASSSPGGGVEEQYF	TGTGCCAGCAGTTCCCCGGGAGGTGGGGTGGAGGAGCAGTACTTC
TRBD1	-	TRBV5-1	TRBJ1-5	CASSPRTGDGQPQHF	TGCGCCAGCAGCCCCCGGACAGGGGATGGGCAGCCCCAGCATTTT
-	-	TRBV28	TRBJ1-6	CASFGAAATLNSPLHF	TGTGCCAGTTTTGGAGCAGCGGCTACCTTAAATTCACCCCTCCACTTT
TRBD1	-	TRBV29-1	TRBJ1-2	CSVEGTGTGYGYTF	TGCAGCGTTGAAGGGACAGGGACAGGGTATGGCTACACCTTC